This entry lists 14 T cell receptor beta chains sequenced from one sample in a study of T cells in Graves' hyperthyroidism and ophthalmopathy. TCR beta CDR3 region amplification was performed from RNA transcripts. A set of HTBI primers served as the primers for a first-round RT-PCR of the TCR CDR3. One entry per CDR3 protein results from TCRdb running MiXCR on the multiplex PCR reads. The table shows hundreds of thousands of distinct CDR3 sequences, with about 20% occurring only once. Material for sequencing was blood. These receptors were obtained from a young man with Graves' ophthalmopathy.

This rearrangement joins TRBV20-1 to TRBJ2-7; 11 positions agree with TRBD2. This CDR3 spans 16 amino acids. After removal of 1 base from V and 2 bases from J, the junction contained 7 bases not matched to a gene. CDR1 and CDR2 (germline): DFQATT, SNEGSKA (reference sequence). CDR3: CSARVPSGRRAYEQYF. CDR3 sequence (DNA): TGCAGTGCTAGAGTGCCTAGCGGGAGGAGGGCCTACGAGCAGTACTTC.

This clonotype was observed a single time. The chain has TRBV11-3 and TRBJ2-7, with D perhaps being TRBD1 or TRBD2 (6 bases each). V was trimmed by 8 bases and J by 6 bases, leaving 17 bases between them. The CDR3 totals 13 residues. From germline, CDR1 is SGHNT and CDR2 YENEEA. In DNA, the CDR3 is TGTGCCAGCGGAGGGGCAGGGGACGGCGAGCAGTACTTC. Amino acids: CASGGAGDGEQYF.

The table lists this clonotype with many counts. The V and J genes are TRBV3-1 and TRBJ2-7; maybe TRBD2 (6 bases). Germline assignment: CDR1 LGHDT and CDR2 YNNKEL (reference sequence). The germline V and J ends were trimmed by 2 bases and 2 bases, with 10 bases remaining between them. The CDR3 contains 14 residues. CDR3 bases: TGTGCCAGCAGCCAAAAGGAGGGACCCTACGAGCAGTACTTC. This translates into CASSQKEGPYEQYF.

This clonotype has at least ten counts. The chain joins TRBV27 to TRBJ2-1, with 10 bases identical to TRBD2. Germline V CDR1 and CDR2: MNHEY, SMNVEV (reference sequence). V was clipped by 4 bases and J by 8 bases; unmatched bases: 5. The CDR3 is 14 residues long. As DNA, the CDR3 is TGTGCCAGCAGTTCTAGCGGGAGTCTCGATGAGCAGTTCTTC. It specifies CASSSSGSLDEQFF.

At least ten counts were recorded for this clonotype. The rearrangement links TRBV30 to TRBJ2-2, with 9 nucleotides matching TRBD1. V lost 4 bases and J lost 0; bases outside the gene matches: 6. In germline, CDR1 is GTSNPN, CDR2 SVGIG (reference sequence). CDR3 length: 16 amino acids. CDR3 nucleotides: TGTGCCTGGAACCGGGACAGGGTTTCGAACACCGGGGAGCTGTTTTTT. Translating it yields CAWNRDRVSNTGELFF.

This clonotype was observed a few times. The chain carries TRBV12-5 and TRBJ2-1; TRBD2 matches at 16 bases. The V gene end was trimmed by 0 bases and the J gene end by 2 bases; junction bases not matched to a gene: 16. The V gene's germline CDR1 is LGHNT and CDR2 FRNRAP. The CDR3 is made up of 23 amino acids. As DNA, the CDR3 is TGTGCTAGTGGTTTGGTACCTAAAGAGGGGACTAGCGGGAGGGCCCTGGCCTACAATGAGCAGTTCTTC. This encodes CASGLVPKEGTSGRALAYNEQFF.

This clonotype was seen only a few times. The genes are TRBV6-1 and TRBJ2-1; 8 bases are a match to TRBD2. The CDR3 spans 15 residues. CDR1 and CDR2 (germline): MNHNS, SASEGT. J gave up 7 bases and V 4 bases, and 9 bases lay outside the gene matches. CDR3 DNA: TGTGCCAGCAGTGCCTTATGGACTAGCTCGAATGAGCAGTTCTTC. Translating it yields CASSALWTSSNEQFF.

The chain joins TRBV2 to TRBJ2-3; the match to TRBD2 covers 9 bases. This CDR3 region has 14 residues. The V gene end was trimmed by 7 bases and the J gene end by 4 bases; junction bases not matched to a gene: 6. The germline CDR1 and CDR2 sequences are SNHLY and FYNNEI. DNA for the CDR3: TGTGCCAGCACGTGGTTAGCGGGAGCAGATACGCAGTATTTT. Its protein product is CASTWLAGADTQYF.

The chain carries TRBV30 and TRBJ2-1; TRBD2 matches 16 bases. Germline V gene sequence: CDR1 GTSNPN, CDR2 SVGIG (reference sequence). The CDR3 covers 14 residues. J was trimmed by 15 bases and V by 0 bases; bases with no gene match: 5. DNA for the CDR3: TGTGCCTGGAGTGTAGGGACTAGCGGGAGGGGTACGTTCTTC. This translates into CAWSVGTSGRGTFF.

This clonotype turned up a few times. The genes are TRBV20-1 and TRBJ2-7, with 11 bases identical to TRBD2. The CDR3 consists of 16 residues. CDR1 is DFQATT and CDR2 is SNEGSKA in the germline V gene (reference sequence). Trimming at V came to 0 bases and at J to 5 bases, leaving 9 bases not matched to a gene. CDR3 amino acids: CSARDSEGTSGNEQYF. CDR3 sequence (DNA): TGCAGTGCTAGAGATAGTGAGGGGACTAGCGGCAACGAGCAGTACTTC.

The sample holds many counts of this clonotype. V is TRBV3-1 and J is TRBJ1-3; unclear D gene. The germline V gene encodes CDR1 LGHDT and CDR2 YNNKEL (reference sequence). The CDR3 extends over 15 amino acids. With 3 bases removed from V and 0 bases from J, the gap between germline ends came to 9 bases. In nucleotides, the CDR3 is TGTGCCAGCAGCCAGGCATCGACCTCTGGAAACACCATATATTTT. Its translation is CASSQASTSGNTIYF.

There are many counts of this clonotype. J is TRBJ2-7 and V is TRBV5-1; the D is unclear. Trimming shortened V by 0 bases and J by 2 bases, and 9 bases separated the two germline ends. Germline-derived CDR1 and CDR2 are SGHRS and YFSETQ. The CDR3 runs 14 residues. CDR3 residues: CASSLAAVTYEQYF. CDR3 DNA sequence: TGCGCCAGCAGCTTGGCAGCTGTTACCTACGAGCAGTACTTC.

This clonotype was counted once. J is TRBJ2-3 and V is TRBV19, with a possible D match to TRBD2 (6 bases). The CDR3 length is 16 residues. The V end was cut by 11 bases, the J end by 4 bases, with 25 bases between. Per germline, CDR1 LNHDA and CDR2 SQIVND (reference sequence). The CDR3 reads CAHDPLKGGDADTQYF. DNA for the CDR3: TGTGCCCACGACCCCCTAAAGGGAGGAGACGCAGATACGCAGTATTTT.

The chain is built from TRBV6-2 or TRBV6-3 and TRBJ1-5; D is uncertain. This CDR3 has 16 amino acids. Per the germline V gene, CDR1 is MNHEY and CDR2 is SVGEGT. With 2 bases removed from V and 5 bases from J, the gap between germline ends came to 16 bases. The chain's CDR3 is CASSYGPSGVHQPQHF. As DNA, the CDR3 is TGTGCCAGCAGTTACGGTCCGTCCGGGGTCCATCAGCCCCAGCATTTT.